The text below deals with one T cell receptor beta chain. The target antigen is unknown. A much larger clone lies one base from this, so it may be a read error. This CDR3 is 12 amino acids long. The data belong to a study of tumor and adjacent non-tumor tissue in lung cancer. Overall study context: Aged about 30 to 76 years, patients included under 13 men and a few women with stage I to III disease.

Study-wide results and caveats: Compared with tumor, normal lung showed significantly lower TCR diversity.

No cell sorting was done before RNA was extracted from the tissue. TCRbeta libraries were built with three rounds of nested PCR, modified from ARM-PCR. Each CDR3 protein gets one entry after TCRdb re-called the multiplex PCR reads with MiXCR. The sample records around 140,000 distinct CDR3 sequences, roughly 70% being singletons. The sample consisted of lung tumor tissue. The clonotype originates from a man in his fifties or sixties with small cell lung cancer. The J gene is TRBJ2-2, the V gene TRBV12-3 or TRBV12-4, with D tentatively TRBD1 or TRBD2 (5 bases each). Here the CDR3 reads CASSYNTGDLFF. The CDR3 bases are TGTGCCAGCAGTTATAACACCGGGGACCTGTTTTTT.